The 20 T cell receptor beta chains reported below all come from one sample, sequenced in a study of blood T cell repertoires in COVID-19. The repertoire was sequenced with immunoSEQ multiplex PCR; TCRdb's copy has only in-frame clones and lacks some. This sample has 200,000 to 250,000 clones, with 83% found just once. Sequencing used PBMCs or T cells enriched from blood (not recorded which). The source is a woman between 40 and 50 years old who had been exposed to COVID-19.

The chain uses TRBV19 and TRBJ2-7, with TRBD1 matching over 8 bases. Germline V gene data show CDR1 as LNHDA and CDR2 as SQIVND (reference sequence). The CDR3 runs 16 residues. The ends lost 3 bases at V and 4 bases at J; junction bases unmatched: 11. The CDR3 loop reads CASSINNDDRGYEQYF. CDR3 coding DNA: TGTGCCAGTAGTATTAATAACGACGACAGGGGTTACGAGCAGTACTTC.

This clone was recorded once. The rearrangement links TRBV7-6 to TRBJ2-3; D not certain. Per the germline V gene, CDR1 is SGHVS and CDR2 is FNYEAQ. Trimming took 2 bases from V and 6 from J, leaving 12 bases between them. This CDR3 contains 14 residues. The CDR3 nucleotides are TGTGCCAGCAGCTTAAGGCCAGGTTTGGATACGCAGTATTTT. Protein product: CASSLRPGLDTQYF.

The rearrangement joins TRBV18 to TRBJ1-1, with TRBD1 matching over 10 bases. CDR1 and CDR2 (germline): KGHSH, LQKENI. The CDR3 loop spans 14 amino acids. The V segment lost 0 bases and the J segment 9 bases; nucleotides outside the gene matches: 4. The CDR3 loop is CASSPPPGQGKAFF. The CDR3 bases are TGTGCCAGCTCACCACCGCCGGGACAGGGGAAAGCTTTCTTT.

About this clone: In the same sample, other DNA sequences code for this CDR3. The CDR3 sequence is CASSPQGAGNTIYF. CDR3 nucleotide sequence: TGTGCCAGCAGCCCTCAGGGTGCCGGAAACACCATATATTTT. The chain recombines TRBV7-8 with TRBJ1-3; weak D call: TRBD1 (5 bases). CDR1 is SGHVS and CDR2 is FQNEAQ in the germline V gene. The CDR3 loop spans 14 amino acids. V lost 5 bases and J lost 4, with 12 bases in between. The full variable domain, with the rest looked up from reference TRBV7-8 and TRBJ1-3, is GAGVSQSPRYKVAKRGQDVALRCDPISGHVSLFWYQQALGQGPEFLTYFQNEAQLDKSGLPSDRFFAERPEGSVSTLKIQRTQQEDSAVYLCASSPQGAGNTIYFGEGSWLTVV.

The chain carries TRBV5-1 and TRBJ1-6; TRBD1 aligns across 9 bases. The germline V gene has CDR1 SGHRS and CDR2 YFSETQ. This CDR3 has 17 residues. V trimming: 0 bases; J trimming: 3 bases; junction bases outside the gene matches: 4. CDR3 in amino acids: CASSLGRDRVYNSPLHF. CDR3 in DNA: TGCGCCAGCAGCTTGGGCCGGGACAGGGTCTATAATTCACCCCTCCACTTT.

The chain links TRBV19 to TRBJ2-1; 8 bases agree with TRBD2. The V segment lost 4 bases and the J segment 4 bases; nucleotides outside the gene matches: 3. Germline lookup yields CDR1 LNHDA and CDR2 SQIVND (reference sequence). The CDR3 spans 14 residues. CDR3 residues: CASSRASGYNEQFF. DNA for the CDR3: TGTGCCAGTAGTAGGGCTAGCGGGTACAATGAGCAGTTCTTC.

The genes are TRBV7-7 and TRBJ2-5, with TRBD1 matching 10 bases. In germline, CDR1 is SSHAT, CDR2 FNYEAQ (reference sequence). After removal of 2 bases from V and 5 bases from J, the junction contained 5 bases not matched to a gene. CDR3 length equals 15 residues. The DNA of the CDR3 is TGTGCCAGCAGCTTACAACCGGGACAGGGGGAGACCCAGTACTTC. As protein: CASSLQPGQGETQYF. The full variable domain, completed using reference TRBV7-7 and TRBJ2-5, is GAGVSQSPRYKVTKRGQDVTLRCDPISSHATLYWYQQALGQGPEFLTYFNYEAQPDKSGLPSDRFSAERPEGSISTLTIQRTEQRDSAMYRCASSLQPGQGETQYFGPGTRLLVL.

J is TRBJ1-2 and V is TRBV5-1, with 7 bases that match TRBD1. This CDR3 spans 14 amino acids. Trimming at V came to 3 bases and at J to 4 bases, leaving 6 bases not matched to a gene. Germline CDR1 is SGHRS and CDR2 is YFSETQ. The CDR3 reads CASSSTTGTYGYTF. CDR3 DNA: TGCGCCAGCAGCTCAACGACAGGGACCTATGGCTACACCTTC. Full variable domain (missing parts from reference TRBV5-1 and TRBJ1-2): KAGVTQTPRYLIKTRGQQVTLSCSPISGHRSVSWYQQTPGQGLQFLFEYFSETQRNKGNFPGRFSGRQFSNSRSEMNVSTLELGDSALYLCASSSTTGTYGYTFGSGTRLTVV.

CDR3 nucleotide sequence: TGCGCCAGCAGCTTGGCTAGGGGGCGAGGATTGTACGAGCAGTACTTC. Translating it yields CASSLARGRGLYEQYF. The chain carries TRBV5-1 and TRBJ2-7, with 7 nucleotides matching TRBD1. CDR3 size: 16 residues. The junction had 10 bases not matched to a gene; V was cut back by 0 bases and J by 4 bases. Looked up from germline, CDR1 is SGHRS and CDR2 is YFSETQ.

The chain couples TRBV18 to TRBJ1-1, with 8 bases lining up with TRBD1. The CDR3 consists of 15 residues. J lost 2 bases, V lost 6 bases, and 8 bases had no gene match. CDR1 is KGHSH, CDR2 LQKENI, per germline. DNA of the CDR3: TGTGCCAGCTCGCCGAACAGGGGGGAAAACACTGAAGCTTTCTTT. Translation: CASSPNRGENTEAFF.

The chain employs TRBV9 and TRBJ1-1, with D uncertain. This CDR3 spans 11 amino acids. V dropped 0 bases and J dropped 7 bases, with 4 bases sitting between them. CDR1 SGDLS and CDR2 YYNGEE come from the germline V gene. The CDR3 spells CASSVGSEAFF. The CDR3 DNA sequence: TGTGCCAGCAGCGTAGGCAGTGAAGCTTTCTTT. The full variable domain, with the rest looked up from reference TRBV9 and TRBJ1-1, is DSGVTQTPKHLITATGQRVTLRCSPRSGDLSVYWYQQSLDQGLQFLIQYYNGEERAKGNILERFSAQQFPDLHSELNLSSLELGDSALYFCASSVGSEAFFGQGTRLTVV.

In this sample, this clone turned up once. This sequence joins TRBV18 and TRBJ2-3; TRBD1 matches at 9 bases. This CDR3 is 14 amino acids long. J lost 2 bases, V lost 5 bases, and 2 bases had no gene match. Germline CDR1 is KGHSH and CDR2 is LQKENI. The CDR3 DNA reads TGTGCCAGCTCAACAGGGGGCAACACAGATACGCAGTATTTT. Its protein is CASSTGGNTDTQYF.

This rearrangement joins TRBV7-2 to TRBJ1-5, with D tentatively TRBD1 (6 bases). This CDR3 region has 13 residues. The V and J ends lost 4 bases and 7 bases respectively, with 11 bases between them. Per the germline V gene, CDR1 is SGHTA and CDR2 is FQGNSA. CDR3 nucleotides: TGTGCCAGCAGCTCGCAGGGGCGCCAGCCCCAGCATTTT. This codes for CASSSQGRQPQHF.

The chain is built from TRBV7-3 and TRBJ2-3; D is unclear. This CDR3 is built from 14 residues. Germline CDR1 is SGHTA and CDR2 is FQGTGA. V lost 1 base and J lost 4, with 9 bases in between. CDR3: CASSLIPTADTQYF. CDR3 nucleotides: TGTGCCAGCAGCTTAATCCCAACAGCAGATACGCAGTATTTT.

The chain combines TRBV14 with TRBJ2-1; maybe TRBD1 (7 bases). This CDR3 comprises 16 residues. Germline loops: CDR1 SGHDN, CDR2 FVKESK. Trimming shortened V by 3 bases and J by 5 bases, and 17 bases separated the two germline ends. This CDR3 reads CASSQRQGLRDNEQFF. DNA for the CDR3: TGTGCCAGCAGCCAGCGACAGGGACTTAGGGACAATGAGCAGTTCTTC. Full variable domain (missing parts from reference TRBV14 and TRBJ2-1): EAGVTQFPSHSVIEKGQTVTLRCDPISGHDNLYWYRRVMGKEIKFLLHFVKESKQDESGMPNNRFLAERTGGTYSTLKVQPAELEDSGVYFCASSQRQGLRDNEQFFGPGTRLTVL.

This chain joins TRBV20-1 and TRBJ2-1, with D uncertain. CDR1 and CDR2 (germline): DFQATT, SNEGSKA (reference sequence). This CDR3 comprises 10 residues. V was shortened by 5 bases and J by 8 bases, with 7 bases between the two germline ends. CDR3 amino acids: CSALGDEQFF. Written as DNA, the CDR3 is TGCAGTGCTTTAGGAGATGAGCAGTTCTTC.

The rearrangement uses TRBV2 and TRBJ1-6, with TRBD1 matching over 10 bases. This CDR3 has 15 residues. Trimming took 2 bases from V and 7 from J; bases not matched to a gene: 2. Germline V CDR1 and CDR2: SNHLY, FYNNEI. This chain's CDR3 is CASSEWGQGNSPLHF. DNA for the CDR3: TGTGCCAGCAGTGAATGGGGACAGGGGAATTCACCCCTCCACTTT.

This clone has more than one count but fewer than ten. The CDR3 DNA reads as TGTGCCAGCAGCCATCCCGGACAGGGGAGGACAGCTTTCTTT. Its translation is CASSHPGQGRTAFF. The chain has TRBV7-9 and TRBJ1-1; 9 bases align to TRBD1. Germline V gene lookup returns CDR1 SEHNR and CDR2 FQNEAQ (reference sequence). The trim removed 5 bases at V and 10 bases at J, leaving 11 bases unmatched. The CDR3 length is 14 residues.

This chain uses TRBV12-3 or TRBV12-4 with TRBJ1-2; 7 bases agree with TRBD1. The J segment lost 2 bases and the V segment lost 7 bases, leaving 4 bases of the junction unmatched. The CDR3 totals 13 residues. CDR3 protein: CASKTGPNYGYTF. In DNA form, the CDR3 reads TGTGCCAGCAAGACAGGGCCCAACTATGGCTACACCTTC.

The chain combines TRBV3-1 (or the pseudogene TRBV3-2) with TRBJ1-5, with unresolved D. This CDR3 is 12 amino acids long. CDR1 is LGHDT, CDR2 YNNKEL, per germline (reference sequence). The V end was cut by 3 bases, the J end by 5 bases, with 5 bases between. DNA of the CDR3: TGTGCCAGCAGCCATCGAGATCAGCCCCAGCATTTT. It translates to CASSHRDQPQHF.